These T cell receptor beta chains were read from a single sample in a study of T cell responses to AZD1222 COVID-19 vaccine. Libraries were prepared by immunoSEQ multiplex PCR; TCRdb keeps only in-frame clonotypes and omits some of them. Counted here are roughly 120,000 clones, around 85% occurring once; the ten biggest clones make up 3.5% to 5%. The material sequenced was peripheral blood, taken 28 days after the second AZD1222 dose. These receptors originate from an adult who received the AZD1222 COVID-19 vaccine. Both conserved end residues are part of each CDR3. Each record gives: V gene, J gene, D gene, CDR3 DNA, CDR3 protein. The D gene is left open where the match is weak.

V gene: TRBV7-2; J gene: TRBJ1-4; D gene: TRBD1; CDR3 DNA: TGTGCCAGCAGCTTAGGGGGACAGGAAAAACTGTTTTTT; CDR3 protein: CASSLGGQEKLFF
V gene: TRBV10-3; J gene: TRBJ2-1; D gene: TRBD2; CDR3 DNA: TGTGCCATCAGTGAGTCTGGGCTAGCGGGGGGTAGGGCCTACAATGAGCAGTTCTTC; CDR3 protein: CAISESGLAGGRAYNEQFF
V gene: TRBV19; J gene: TRBJ1-6; D gene: TRBD1; CDR3 DNA: TGTGCCAGTAGTATGGGCAGGGGGAATTCACCCCTCCACTTT; CDR3 protein: CASSMGRGNSPLHF
V gene: TRBV4-1; J gene: TRBJ2-7; D gene: .; CDR3 DNA: TGCGCCAGCAGCCAAGCTCGGAACTCCTACGAGCAGTACTTC; CDR3 protein: CASSQARNSYEQYF
V gene: TRBV4-1; J gene: TRBJ1-1; D gene: TRBD1; CDR3 DNA: TGCGCCAGCAGTCCCTACCAACGCGGGACAGGGAGGGATACTGAAGCTTTCTTT; CDR3 protein: CASSPYQRGTGRDTEAFF
V gene: TRBV4-1; J gene: TRBJ2-3; D gene: TRBD2; CDR3 DNA: TGCGCCAGCAGCCAAGATCGTCTAGCGGTGTACACAGATACGCAGTATTTT; CDR3 protein: CASSQDRLAVYTDTQYF
V gene: TRBV19; J gene: TRBJ2-7; D gene: TRBD1; CDR3 DNA: TGTGCCAGTAGGGGAACAACAGGGGGCTACGAGCAGTACTTC; CDR3 protein: CASRGTTGGYEQYF
V gene: TRBV7-2; J gene: TRBJ2-5; D gene: TRBD2; CDR3 DNA: TGTGCCAGCAGCTTAATTCGAGGGGGACTAGCGGGGGACCAAGAGACCCAGTACTTC; CDR3 protein: CASSLIRGGLAGDQETQYF
V gene: TRBV6-1; J gene: TRBJ1-1; D gene: .; CDR3 DNA: TGTGCCAGCAGTGAAGCGAGGTGGGGTAGGAACACTGAAGCTTTCTTT; CDR3 protein: CASSEARWGRNTEAFF
V gene: TRBV4-1; J gene: TRBJ1-4; D gene: .; CDR3 DNA: TGCGCCAGCAGCCACCGGGACCGGAGTAATGAAAAACTGTTTTTT; CDR3 protein: CASSHRDRSNEKLFF
V gene: TRBV19; J gene: TRBJ1-6; D gene: .; CDR3 DNA: TGTGCCAGTAGTGCCCGGGATAATTCACCCCTCCACTTT; CDR3 protein: CASSARDNSPLHF
V gene: TRBV6-1; J gene: TRBJ1-5; D gene: .; CDR3 DNA: TGTGCCAGCAGTCAAGCAGGGTATAGCAATCAGCCCCAGCATTTT; CDR3 protein: CASSQAGYSNQPQHF
V gene: TRBV12-3/TRBV12-4; J gene: TRBJ2-5; D gene: .; CDR3 DNA: TGTGCCAGCACGAGGACAGTTCAAGAGACCCAGTACTTC; CDR3 protein: CASTRTVQETQYF